These 5 T cell receptor beta chains were all obtained from the same sample, sequenced in a study of T cells in Graves' hyperthyroidism and ophthalmopathy. RNA transcripts were the template for amplifying TCR beta CDR3 regions. HTBI primers were the set used in a first-round RT-PCR of the TCR CDR3. TCRdb re-called the multiplex PCR reads with MiXCR, one entry per CDR3 protein. The sample carries approximately 560,000 distinct CDR3 sequences, roughly 14% recorded once. The specimen sequenced was blood. These TCRs come from a woman in her 30s with Graves' hyperthyroidism.

V usage is TRBV6-1 and J usage is TRBJ1-2; no firm D call. CDR3 length: 14 residues. Germline V gene sequence: CDR1 MNHNS, CDR2 SASEGT. V dropped 3 bases and J dropped 3 bases, with 11 bases sitting between them. This CDR3 reads CASSETGSDYGYTF. The CDR3 DNA is TGTGCCAGCAGTGAGACCGGGAGCGACTATGGCTACACCTTC.

The chain has TRBV5-1 and TRBJ2-7, with D tentatively TRBD1 or TRBD2 (6 bases each). The end of the DNA aligns better with TRBJ2-1, so the J call may be wrong. CDR1 and CDR2 from the germline V gene are SGHRS and YFSETQ. This CDR3 has 13 residues. CDR3 in DNA: TGCGCCAGCAGCGGAGGGGGTTCCTACGAGCAGTTCTTC. Amino acids: CASSGGGSYEQFF.

This clonotype was seen repeatedly, ten times or more. This sequence joins TRBV28 and TRBJ2-5; 8 positions agree with TRBD2. This CDR3 spans 15 amino acids. The ends lost 5 bases at V and 4 bases at J; junction bases unmatched: 9. Germline-derived CDR1 and CDR2 are MDHEN and SYDVKM. CDR3 sequence: CASSRRGRSGETQYF. Written as DNA, the CDR3 is TGTGCCAGCAGTAGGCGCGGGAGGTCCGGAGAGACCCAGTACTTC.

In the case of this clonotype: One base away lies a much larger clone, so this may be a sequencing read error. V and J are TRBV2 and TRBJ2-2, with D perhaps given as TRBD1 or TRBD2 (6 bases each). The V end was cut by 6 bases, the J end by 7 bases, with 18 bases between. Germline V gene lookup returns CDR1 SNHLY and CDR2 FYNNEI. The CDR3 is 15 residues long. The CDR3, as DNA: TGTGCCAGCAGAACCCGACCCGGGGGCGGCGGGGAGCTGTTTTTT. It yields the protein CASRTRPGGGGELFF.

The chain links TRBV27 to TRBJ1-2; 7 bases fit TRBD1. Per the germline V gene, CDR1 is MNHEY and CDR2 is SMNVEV (reference sequence). The CDR3 runs to 15 residues. V gave up 6 bases and J gave up 3 bases; unmatched junction bases: 10. CDR3: CASRPQGGAHYGYTF. The CDR3 coding sequence is TGTGCCAGCAGACCCCAGGGGGGGGCTCACTATGGCTACACCTTC.